This TCR beta chain comes out of a study of regulatory T cells in long-lasting Graves disease. The time point is: newly diagnosed GD, antithyroid drugs for less than 3 months. Scientists built the TCR library using RNA that was extracted from PBMCs. Arm-PCR of CDR3 regions and iRepertoire HTBI primers were used to build TCR beta libraries. A single record per CDR3 protein comes from TCRdb applying MiXCR to the multiplex PCR reads. The table has 320,000 or so distinct CDR3 sequences, approximately 20% seen once. In the case of this clonotype: Antigen unknown. A read error is possible here, since a much larger clone lies one base away.

Study findings and constraints: A reduction in accuracy may have resulted from the small sample size.

The sample here was peripheral blood mononuclear cells (PBMCs), taken at new diagnosis, from a patient treated with antithyroid drugs. The source of this sequence is a female donor with Graves disease.

CDR3: CASSLATGTGTEAFF. The CDR3 DNA reads as TGTGCCAGCAGCTTAGCGACAGGGACTGGCACTGAAGCTTTCTTT. The V and J genes are TRBV7-9 and TRBJ1-1; 7 nucleotides match TRBD1. The CDR3 sequence is 15 residues long. Germline V CDR1 and CDR2: SEHNR, FQNEAQ (reference sequence). Trimming took 0 bases from V and 4 from J; bases not matched to a gene: 5. Variable domain in full (rest from reference TRBV7-9 and TRBJ1-1): DTGVSQNPRHKITKRGQNVTFRCDPISEHNRLYWYRQTLGQGPEFLTYFQNEAQLEKSRLLSDRFSAERPKGSFSTLEIQRTEQGDSAMYLCASSLATGTGTEAFFGQGTRLTVV.